This passage covers 7 T cell receptor beta chains from one sample sequenced in a study of Graves' ophthalmopathy and Graves' hyperthyroidism. Amplifying from RNA transcripts, the study obtained TCR beta CDR3 regions. An opening RT-PCR round employed HTBI primers and preceded a second-round multiplex PCR. TCRdb analysed the multiplex PCR reads with MiXCR anew, one entry per CDR3 protein. The table shows approximately 480,000 distinct CDR3 sequences, with approximately 15% occurring only once. Input material: blood. Receptors were obtained from a woman in her twenties or thirties with Graves' ophthalmopathy.

This clonotype occurred many times. V and J are TRBV15 and TRBJ1-5; D may be TRBD1 (5 bases). The CDR3 extends over 15 amino acids. Germline V CDR1 and CDR2: LNHNV, YYDKDF (reference sequence). V was pared by 4 bases and J by 0 bases, with 10 bases between. The CDR3 is CATSMDKSSNQPQHF. The CDR3 bases are TGTGCCACCAGCATGGACAAAAGTAGCAATCAGCCCCAGCATTTT.

This clonotype was recorded many times. V usage is TRBV6-5 and J usage is TRBJ1-5; 8 bases are shared with TRBD1. The germline CDR1 and CDR2 sequences are MNHEY and SVGAGI. The CDR3 loop spans 16 amino acids. V trimming: 2 bases; J trimming: 7 bases; junction bases outside the gene matches: 10. The CDR3 region has the DNA TGTGCCAGCAGTTACGTTCCAGGGGGCGCGGGCCAGCCCCAGCATTTT. This encodes CASSYVPGGAGQPQHF.

The chain employs TRBV12-3 or TRBV12-4 and TRBJ1-1; no clear D. Trimming removed 5 bases from V and 4 bases from J, with 11 bases in between. The CDR3 runs to 13 residues. The CDR3 is CASSRGLITEAFF. The CDR3 DNA sequence: TGTGCCAGCAGTCGCGGGCTGATCACTGAAGCTTTCTTT.

In this sample, this clonotype turned up many times. The rearrangement joins TRBV4-1 to TRBJ1-2, with D possibly TRBD1 on 5 matching bases. CDR3 length equals 13 residues. CDR1 is MGHRA and CDR2 is YSYEKL in the germline V gene. V lost 6 bases and J lost 5, with 13 bases in between. CDR3 protein: CASRHGTEYGYTF. CDR3 bases: TGCGCCAGCAGACACGGGACGGAGTATGGCTACACCTTC.

This clonotype was detected a few times. The V gene is TRBV13, the J gene TRBJ2-3, with a possible D match to TRBD2 (5 bases). Germline V gene lookup returns CDR1 PRHDT and CDR2 FYEKMQ (reference sequence). Trimming pared 2 bases from V and 4 bases from J, leaving 7 bases between. The CDR3 spans 13 residues. CDR3 sequence: CASSLRGADTQYF. The CDR3 coding sequence is TGTGCCAGCAGCTTACGGGGTGCAGATACGCAGTATTTT.

This clonotype was seen a handful of times. The chain links TRBV6-5 to TRBJ2-2; TRBD2 agrees at 9 bases. With 2 bases clipped from V and 6 bases from J, the junction kept 10 bases outside the gene matches. Per the germline V gene, CDR1 is MNHEY and CDR2 is SVGAGI. The CDR3 has 17 amino acids. The CDR3 coding sequence is TGTGCCAGCAGTTACGACGAACCGGGACTAGCCCCCGGGGAGCTGTTTTTT. Protein product: CASSYDEPGLAPGELFF.

Many counts were recorded for this clonotype. The rearrangement uses TRBV5-1 and TRBJ2-7; D perhaps matches TRBD2 (6 bases). Germline CDR1 is SGHRS and CDR2 is YFSETQ. The CDR3 runs 14 residues. Deletions cut 4 bases from V and 2 bases from J, with 13 bases between. The CDR3 spells CASSPFKRAYEQYF. DNA for the CDR3: TGCGCCAGCAGCCCCTTCAAGCGGGCCTACGAGCAGTACTTC. Using reference TRBV5-1 and TRBJ2-7 for the parts outside the CDR3, the full variable domain is KAGVTQTPRYLIKTRGQQVTLSCSPISGHRSVSWYQQTPGQGLQFLFEYFSETQRNKGNFPGRFSGRQFSNSRSEMNVSTLELGDSALYLCASSPFKRAYEQYFGPGTRLTVT.